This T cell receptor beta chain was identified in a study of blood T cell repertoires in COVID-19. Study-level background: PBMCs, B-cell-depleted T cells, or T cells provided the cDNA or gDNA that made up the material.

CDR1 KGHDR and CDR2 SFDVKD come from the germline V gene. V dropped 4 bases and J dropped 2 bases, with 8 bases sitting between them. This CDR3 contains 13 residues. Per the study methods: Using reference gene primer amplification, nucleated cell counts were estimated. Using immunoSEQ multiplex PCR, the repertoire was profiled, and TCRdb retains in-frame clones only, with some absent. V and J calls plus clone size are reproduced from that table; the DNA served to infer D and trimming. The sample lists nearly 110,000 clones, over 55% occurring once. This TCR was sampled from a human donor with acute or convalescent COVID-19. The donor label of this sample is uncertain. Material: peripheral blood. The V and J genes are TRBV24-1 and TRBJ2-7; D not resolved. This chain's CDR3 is CATSDAGTYEQYF. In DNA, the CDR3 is TGTGCCACCAGTGACGCCGGTACCTACGAGCAGTACTTC.